A single sample gave rise to the 26 T cell receptor beta chains below, sequenced in a study of response to subunit inactivated influenza vaccine. TCRdb processed the RT-PCR reads anew with MiXCR; each CDR3 protein has one entry. The table records more than 450,000 distinct CDR3 sequences, roughly 8.2% of them present only once. Sequences were derived from PBMCs from blood, sampled less than 30 months after vaccination. These receptors were taken from a man between 50 and 70 years old who received an inactivated influenza vaccine.

This rearrangement joins TRBV28 to TRBJ1-3, with D unclear. Germline V gives CDR1 MDHEN, CDR2 SYDVKM. V was pared by 4 bases and J by 5 bases, with 9 bases between. CDR3 length equals 13 residues. The CDR3 sequence: CASSSGGRNTIYF. For the CDR3, the DNA is TGTGCCAGCAGTTCGGGCGGCCGAAACACCATATATTTT.

This clonotype has only a few counts. The chain is built from TRBV4-3 and TRBJ2-1, with 11 bases that match TRBD1. Germline CDR1 LGHNA, CDR2 YSLEER. The CDR3 covers 17 residues. The ends lost 3 bases at V and 9 bases at J; junction bases unmatched: 13. CDR3 in amino acids: CASSQSAGQGARGEQFF. The CDR3 DNA reads TGCGCCAGCAGCCAGAGTGCCGGACAGGGGGCGCGAGGTGAGCAGTTCTTC.

The table lists this clonotype with many counts. This chain connects TRBV29-1 to TRBJ1-6, with a tentative D call TRBD1 (5 bases). Trimming pared 5 bases from V and 5 bases from J, leaving 10 bases between. Germline V lookup: CDR1 SQVTM, CDR2 ANQGSEA. CDR3 length: 13 amino acids. Written as DNA, the CDR3 is TGCAGCGTTCAGACAGAGAATAATTCACCCCTCCACTTT. It specifies CSVQTENNSPLHF.

In regard to this clonotype: Just one base apart from a much larger clone, this may be a read error. This chain connects TRBV4-1 to TRBJ2-5; D gene uncertain. V was clipped by 6 bases and J by 4 bases, with 18 bases between them. This CDR3 spans 15 amino acids. CDR1 MGHRA and CDR2 YSYEKL come from the germline V gene. The CDR3 sequence: CASRHPDLLGETQYF. For the CDR3, the DNA is TGCGCCAGCAGACATCCCGACCTGCTAGGAGAGACCCAGTACTTC.

The sample holds a few counts of this clonotype. The chain recombines TRBV12-3 or TRBV12-4 with TRBJ2-1, with D possibly TRBD2 on 6 matching bases. CDR3 length: 15 amino acids. V shed 6 bases and J shed 0 bases, with 12 bases lying between them. The chain's CDR3 is CASRKAGPSYNEQFF. The CDR3 nucleotides are TGTGCCAGCAGGAAGGCGGGGCCCTCCTACAATGAGCAGTTCTTC.

This clonotype was counted many times. CDR3 protein: CASSQGRGAVYEQFF. The CDR3 bases are TGTGCCAGCAGCCAAGGGCGGGGGGCAGTCTATGAGCAGTTCTTC. This chain connects TRBV3-1 to TRBJ2-1, with 8 nucleotides matching TRBD2. V shed 1 base, J shed 8 bases, and the junction held 7 bases outside the gene matches. The CDR3 has 15 residues. From germline, CDR1 is LGHDT and CDR2 YNNKEL (reference sequence).

The genes are TRBV4-2 and TRBJ1-1, with no clear D. Germline assignment: CDR1 LGHNA and CDR2 YNFKEQ. Trimming pared 1 base from V and 0 bases from J, leaving 9 bases between. The CDR3 sequence is 15 residues long. In DNA form, the CDR3 reads TGTGCCAGCAGCCAAGCGAGCCGATTGAACACTGAAGCTTTCTTT. It encodes CASSQASRLNTEAFF.

The genes are TRBV21-1 and TRBJ1-5; the table gives TRBD1 as D, unverified against the DNA. TRBV21-1 is a recognized pseudogene. The CDR3 extends over 18 amino acids. The CDR3 nucleotides are TGTGCCAGCAGCAAAGAAGAGGGAGAGGGGGGAAGCAATCAGCCCCAGCATTTT. This gives the protein CASSKEEGEGGSNQPQHF.

The rearrangement joins TRBV12-3 or TRBV12-4 to TRBJ2-2; possible D gene TRBD2, 5 bases. The CDR3 has 16 residues. The V gene lost 5 bases and the J gene lost 5 bases, with 18 bases spanning the gap. In DNA, the CDR3 is TGTGCCAGCAGTCCTAATTTGGGAGTTGGTACCGGGGAGCTGTTTTTT. This gives the protein CASSPNLGVGTGELFF.

This clonotype was detected a few times. The chain has TRBV4-2 and TRBJ2-7, with 8 bases aligning to TRBD2. CDR3 length equals 18 residues. The V and J ends lost 0 bases and 3 bases, in that order; junction bases with no gene match: 13. Germline V CDR1 and CDR2: LGHNA, YNFKEQ. The CDR3 reads CASSQEGGRSGGRYEQYF. The CDR3 coding sequence is TGTGCCAGCAGCCAAGAGGGCGGCCGCAGCGGGGGACGCTACGAGCAGTACTTC.

The sample holds many counts of this clonotype. The rearrangement uses TRBV7-2 and TRBJ2-3, with D possibly being TRBD2 (6 bases). V dropped 5 bases and J dropped 2 bases, with 14 bases sitting between them. Germline CDR1 and CDR2: SGHTA and FQGNSA. This CDR3 is built from 15 residues. The CDR3 DNA sequence: TGTGCCAGCAGCCCCGGGAGCTCGTACACAGATACGCAGTATTTT. Its protein product is CASSPGSSYTDTQYF.

J is TRBJ2-5 and V is TRBV7-8; 10 bases agree with TRBD2. CDR1 and CDR2 (germline): SGHVS, FQNEAQ. The CDR3 sequence is 14 residues long. The V segment lost 7 bases and the J segment 4 bases; nucleotides outside the gene matches: 6. This CDR3 is CASTPLAGIETQYF. The CDR3 nucleotides read TGTGCCAGCACCCCACTAGCGGGAATAGAGACCCAGTACTTC.

This clonotype was seen many times. This sequence joins TRBV4-3 and TRBJ1-1; a possible D gene is TRBD1 (5 bases). The CDR3 is 17 amino acids. The V gene's germline CDR1 is LGHNA and CDR2 YSLEER. Trimming took off 3 bases at V and 1 base at J, with 18 bases between the two ends. CDR3 DNA sequence: TGCGCCAGCAGCCATCGTCTAACAGGTGGTTCGAACACTGAAGCTTTCTTT. Its translation: CASSHRLTGGSNTEAFF.

Many counts were recorded for this clonotype. DNA for the CDR3: TGTGCCAGCAGTGACCCTGGGACAGGGGTAGAGACCCAGTACTTC. Translation gives CASSDPGTGVETQYF. The rearrangement joins TRBV25-1 to TRBJ2-5, with TRBD1 matching over 10 bases. V shed 3 bases, J shed 4 bases, and the junction held 5 bases outside the gene matches. Germline V gene sequence: CDR1 MGHDK, CDR2 SYGVNS. This CDR3 has 15 residues.

The table lists this clonotype with a few counts. The rearrangement joins TRBV27 to TRBJ2-1; D remains ambiguous. CDR3 length: 15 amino acids. CDR1 MNHEY and CDR2 SMNVEV come from the germline V gene (reference sequence). V was clipped by 0 bases and J by 7 bases, with 13 bases between them. The CDR3 sequence is CASSLSGRATNEQFF. CDR3 nucleotides: TGTGCCAGCAGTTTATCCGGCCGGGCGACGAATGAGCAGTTCTTC.

The chain couples TRBV5-1 to TRBJ2-7; 8 bases are a match to TRBD1. V shed 0 bases and J 3 bases; nucleotides not matched to a gene: 5. The CDR3 totals 15 residues. The germline gives CDR1 SGHRS, CDR2 YFSETQ. The CDR3 nucleotides are TGCGCCAGCAGCTTGGCCTTACAGGGGGGCTACGAGCAGTACTTC. Encoded protein: CASSLALQGGYEQYF.

This clonotype has a count of ten or more. The chain recombines TRBV5-1 with TRBJ2-7, with TRBD1 matching over 9 bases. This CDR3 has 16 amino acids. CDR1 and CDR2 from the germline V gene are SGHRS and YFSETQ. J lost 3 bases, V lost 2 bases, and 9 bases had no gene match. The CDR3 loop reads CASSFGAQGAVYEQYF. The CDR3 nucleotides read TGCGCCAGCAGCTTCGGCGCACAGGGGGCTGTCTACGAGCAGTACTTC.

This clonotype was counted a few times. The rearrangement joins TRBV10-3 to TRBJ2-3; 10 bases are a match to TRBD2. CDR3 length equals 14 residues. The V gene end was trimmed by 5 bases and the J gene end by 3 bases; junction bases not matched to a gene: 2. Germline assignment: CDR1 ENHRY and CDR2 SYGVKD. Here the CDR3 reads CAISSGRVTDTQYF. CDR3 coding DNA: TGTGCCATCAGTAGCGGGAGGGTTACAGATACGCAGTATTTT.

V usage is TRBV6-2 or TRBV6-3 and J usage is TRBJ2-5; possible D gene TRBD2, 5 bases. Germline V gene data show CDR1 as MNHEY and CDR2 as SVGEGT. The CDR3 is 12 residues long. V shed 7 bases and J shed 5 bases, with 11 bases lying between them. The CDR3 DNA reads TGTGCCAGCAAGGGAGAGACTGAGACCCAGTACTTC. Translation: CASKGETETQYF.

Many counts were recorded for this clonotype. This sequence joins TRBV4-3 and TRBJ2-7; tentatively, D is TRBD2 (5 bases). The length of the CDR3 is 16 residues. The germline V and J ends were trimmed by 0 bases and 1 base, with 13 bases remaining between them. Germline CDR1 reads LGHNA; CDR2 reads YSLEER. CDR3 nucleotide sequence: TGCGCCAGCAGCCAAGATCTCGAGGGAGCTTCCTACGAGCAGTACTTC. This codes for CASSQDLEGASYEQYF.

The sample holds a few counts of this clonotype. J is TRBJ2-2 and V is TRBV29-1, with D hard to call. The CDR3 consists of 13 residues. The V and J ends lost 3 bases and 0 bases respectively, with 5 bases between them. In germline, CDR1 is SQVTM, CDR2 ANQGSEA. The CDR3 DNA reads as TGCAGCGTTGAGGCGCCGAACACCGGGGAGCTGTTTTTT. Protein sequence: CSVEAPNTGELFF.

This clonotype was counted ten times or more. CDR3 coding DNA: TGTGCCAGCAGTTATTCGACAGGGTGGGGCACAGATACGCAGTATTTT. Protein sequence: CASSYSTGWGTDTQYF. The J gene is TRBJ2-3, the V gene TRBV12-3 or TRBV12-4; 7 bases fit TRBD1. The ends lost 4 bases at V and 1 base at J; junction bases unmatched: 8. The CDR3 totals 16 residues.

This clonotype was counted many times. The chain is built from TRBV5-1 and TRBJ1-4, with D tentatively TRBD1 (5 bases). Germline values: CDR1 SGHRS, CDR2 YFSETQ. Trimming removed 0 bases from V and 5 bases from J, with 14 bases in between. The CDR3 spans 16 residues. As DNA, the CDR3 is TGCGCCAGCAGCTTGGACGGACGTGGGGGAAATGAAAAACTGTTTTTT. It translates to CASSLDGRGGNEKLFF.

This clonotype was observed a handful of times. This chain joins TRBV20-1 and TRBJ2-1; no firm D call. The ends were cut back, 6 bases at V and 4 bases at J, with 16 bases in the middle. The germline CDR1 and CDR2 sequences are DFQATT and SNEGSKA (reference sequence). The CDR3 totals 14 residues. CDR3 nucleotides: TGCAGTGCGACGTGGGGAACGGCTTACAATGAGCAGTTCTTC. This encodes CSATWGTAYNEQFF.

In its sample, this clonotype was seen a few times. The chain is built from TRBV20-1 and TRBJ1-5, with D unclear. CDR1 and CDR2 from the germline V gene are DFQATT and SNEGSKA (reference sequence). The CDR3 spans 13 residues. V lost 5 bases to trimming and J lost 0 bases, with 8 bases between them. CDR3 in DNA: TGCAGTGCTGCCGGAGGTAGCAATCAGCCCCAGCATTTT. Residues: CSAAGGSNQPQHF.

This clonotype was found a few times. V is TRBV20-1 and J is TRBJ1-2; D might be TRBD1 (6 bases). V was clipped by 0 bases and J by 2 bases, with 16 bases between them. CDR1 is DFQATT and CDR2 is SNEGSKA in the germline V gene (reference sequence). The CDR3 contains 16 residues. Here the CDR3 reads CSARDQGRGINYGYTF. The CDR3 nucleotides read TGCAGTGCTAGAGATCAGGGCAGGGGCATAAACTATGGCTACACCTTC.